Listed here are 31 T cell receptor beta chains from one sample, sequenced in a study of T cell repertoires in cytomegalovirus infection. TCRdb analysed the reads with MiXCR anew, one entry per CDR3 protein. The data hold around 300,000 distinct CDR3 sequences, with 20% to 25% observed a single time. Their antigen targets remain unknown. The sequenced sample was cultured PBMCs, obtained from culture after CMV antigen stimulation. These receptor sequences come from a human donor in good health (CMV status not recorded). Some clones in this sample may be carry-over from other donors' samples.

This clonotype was picked up a small number of times. The rearrangement uses TRBV6-6 and TRBJ2-1; TRBD1 matches at 8 bases. Germline loops: CDR1 MNHNY, CDR2 SVGAGI (reference sequence). Trimming at V came to 4 bases and at J to 10 bases, leaving 18 bases not matched to a gene. The CDR3 covers 17 residues. CDR3 region: CASSSHPRRTGLEEQFF. The CDR3 DNA is TGTGCCAGCAGTTCCCACCCACGCCGGACAGGGTTAGAAGAGCAGTTCTTC.

The V and J genes are TRBV11-2 and TRBJ2-5; 16 bases are shared with TRBD2. This CDR3 contains 16 residues. In germline, CDR1 is SGHAT, CDR2 FQNNGV. The J segment lost 5 bases and the V segment lost 6 bases, leaving 6 bases of the junction unmatched. The CDR3 protein is CASSRGLAGGPETQYF. In DNA form, the CDR3 reads TGTGCCAGCAGTCGGGGACTAGCGGGAGGGCCGGAGACCCAGTACTTC.

This clonotype was detected ten times or more. The chain employs TRBV11-2 and TRBJ1-4; TRBD1 matches at 7 bases. V trimming: 0 bases; J trimming: 15 bases; junction bases outside the gene matches: 7. The CDR3 has 13 amino acids. Germline CDR1 reads SGHAT; CDR2 reads FQNNGV. CDR3 nucleotide sequence: TGTGCCAGCAGCTTAGATTTTGCCGGGACAGTGTTTTTT. Translation gives CASSLDFAGTVFF. Looking up the rest from reference TRBV11-2 and TRBJ1-4 gives the full variable domain: EAGVAQSPRYKIIEKRQSVAFWCNPISGHATLYWYQQILGQGPKLLIQFQNNGVVDDSQLPKDRFSAERLKGVDSTLKIQPAKLEDSAVYLCASSLDFAGTVFFGSGTQLSVL.

The chain carries TRBV11-3 and TRBJ2-3; D is undetermined. V shed 5 bases and J shed 2 bases, with 17 bases lying between them. The CDR3 contains 16 residues. CDR1 and CDR2 (germline): SGHNT, YENEEA. CDR3 loop: CASSPQRVEITDTQYF. CDR3 bases: TGTGCCAGCAGCCCGCAGAGAGTGGAGATCACAGATACGCAGTATTTT.

The chain couples TRBV19 to TRBJ2-5, with a weak D call TRBD2 (6 bases). The CDR3 has 13 residues. Germline CDR1 and CDR2: LNHDA and SQIVND (reference sequence). The V end lost 1 base, the J end lost 5 bases, and 8 bases lay between the germline ends. CDR3 sequence: CASSIGDWETQYF. CDR3 in DNA: TGTGCCAGTAGTATAGGGGACTGGGAGACCCAGTACTTC.

The table lists this clonotype with a few counts. This chain joins TRBV7-6 and TRBJ2-7, with D possibly being TRBD2 (6 bases). Germline V gene data show CDR1 as SGHVS and CDR2 as FNYEAQ. Trimming removed 5 bases from V and 0 bases from J, with 20 bases in between. CDR3 length: 17 amino acids. The CDR3 bases are TGTGCCAGCAGCCCGCTGGGGTCTGCGGGATCCTCCTACGAGCAGTACTTC. This codes for CASSPLGSAGSSYEQYF. Full variable domain (missing parts from reference TRBV7-6 and TRBJ2-7): GAGVSQSPRYKVTKRGQDVALRCDPISGHVSLYWYRQALGQGPEFLTYFNYEAQQDKSGLPNDRFSAERPEGSISTLTIQRTEQRDSAMYRCASSPLGSAGSSYEQYFGPGTRLTVT.

A few counts support this clonotype. This chain links TRBV5-1 with TRBJ2-7; the D is unclear. Between the trimmed V and J ends, which lost 0 bases and 1 base, there was a span of 23 bases. The CDR3 is 19 residues long. CDR1 SGHRS and CDR2 YFSETQ come from the germline V gene. CDR3 protein: CASSLGLEWLSDSSYEQYF. Written as DNA, the CDR3 is TGCGCCAGCAGCTTGGGGTTAGAGTGGCTTTCCGATTCTTCCTACGAGCAGTACTTC.

The chain combines TRBV20-1 with TRBJ1-1; no definite D call. Germline V gene data show CDR1 as DFQATT and CDR2 as SNEGSKA (reference sequence). V lost 3 bases and J lost 0, with 11 bases in between. This CDR3 region has 14 residues. CDR3 amino acids: CSASRPQVNTEAFF. CDR3 coding DNA: TGCAGTGCTAGCCGTCCTCAAGTGAACACTGAAGCTTTCTTT.

This clonotype was picked up many times. The rearrangement joins TRBV7-2 to TRBJ2-5; the D is unclear. In germline, CDR1 is SGHTA, CDR2 FQGNSA. CDR3 length: 13 residues. V was clipped by 2 bases and J by 3 bases, with 7 bases between them. The CDR3 region is CASSLSWEETQYF. The CDR3, as DNA: TGTGCCAGCAGCTTAAGCTGGGAAGAGACCCAGTACTTC.

V usage is TRBV18 and J usage is TRBJ2-7; no definite D call. From germline, CDR1 is KGHSH and CDR2 LQKENI. V lost 1 base to trimming and J lost 5 bases, with 12 bases between them. CDR3 length equals 14 residues. The CDR3 DNA sequence: TGTGCCAGCTCACCACGCACCCAGTTCGACGAGCAGTACTTC. This gives the protein CASSPRTQFDEQYF.

The chain carries TRBV30 and TRBJ1-3; maybe TRBD1 (5 bases). V was pared by 7 bases and J by 0 bases, with 13 bases between. This CDR3 comprises 14 residues. Germline CDR1 and CDR2: GTSNPN and SVGIG (reference sequence). DNA of the CDR3: TGTGCCTCCTCCACAGGAACCTCTGGAAACACCATATATTTT. It encodes CASSTGTSGNTIYF.

The V and J genes are TRBV20-1 and TRBJ2-1; 14 nucleotides align to TRBD2. The CDR3 consists of 16 residues. Germline V gene lookup returns CDR1 DFQATT and CDR2 SNEGSKA (reference sequence). V shed 5 bases and J 5 bases; nucleotides not matched to a gene: 8. The CDR3 loop reads CSAPRLAGGFNNEQFF. The DNA for the CDR3 is TGCAGTGCTCCCCGACTAGCGGGAGGGTTCAACAATGAGCAGTTCTTC.

This clonotype has just a few counts. The rearrangement uses TRBV25-1 and TRBJ2-5, with D uncertain. This CDR3 is 11 amino acids long. Trimming cost V 5 bases and J 4 bases, with 5 bases left between them. Per germline, CDR1 MGHDK and CDR2 SYGVNS. CDR3 DNA: TGTGCCAGCAGTCAAACAGAGACCCAGTACTTC. This codes for CASSQTETQYF.

The table lists this clonotype with a few counts. The chain employs TRBV11-3 and TRBJ1-1; perhaps TRBD1 as D (5 bases). Deletions cut 1 base from V and 0 bases from J, with 9 bases between. CDR3 length: 15 amino acids. Germline V gives CDR1 SGHNT, CDR2 YENEEA. The CDR3 here is CASSLGGGLNTEAFF. In DNA, the CDR3 is TGTGCCAGCAGCTTAGGCGGGGGTTTGAACACTGAAGCTTTCTTT.

The chain joins TRBV7-9 to TRBJ2-1, with a possible D match to TRBD2 (6 bases). This CDR3 has 17 residues. The V and J ends lost 1 base and 0 bases respectively, with 13 bases between them. CDR1 and CDR2 (germline): SEHNR, FQNEAQ (reference sequence). Here the CDR3 reads CASSLGGSGVSYNEQFF. The CDR3 DNA follows: TGTGCCAGCAGCTTAGGCGGCTCGGGGGTCTCCTACAATGAGCAGTTCTTC.

DNA for the CDR3: TGTGCCAGCGGGGATGAGAAGAACACTGAAGCTTTCTTT. Residues: CASGDEKNTEAFF. The rearrangement links TRBV27 to TRBJ1-1; D unresolved. V lost 8 bases and J 1 base, leaving 11 bases between the germline ends. The CDR3 runs to 13 residues. The germline gives CDR1 MNHEY, CDR2 SMNVEV (reference sequence).

The chain joins TRBV6-2 or TRBV6-3 to TRBJ2-5, with a tentative D call TRBD1 (6 bases). The ends were cut back, 0 bases at V and 7 bases at J, with 15 bases in the middle. The CDR3 is 15 amino acids. CDR1 is MNHEY and CDR2 is SVGEGT in the germline V gene. The CDR3 is CASSYSRDQQGTQYF. The CDR3 DNA reads as TGTGCCAGCAGTTACTCCCGGGACCAACAGGGGACCCAGTACTTC.

The table lists this clonotype with a few counts. V is TRBV9 and J is TRBJ2-2, with 7 nucleotides matching TRBD1. V shed 4 bases, J shed 0 bases, and the junction held 6 bases outside the gene matches. The CDR3 runs 16 residues. Per the germline V gene, CDR1 is SGDLS and CDR2 is YYNGEE. For the CDR3, the DNA is TGTGCCAGCAGCCTTAGACAGGGAACGAACACCGGGGAGCTGTTTTTT. Amino acid sequence: CASSLRQGTNTGELFF.

This clonotype was observed many times. The rearrangement uses TRBV7-2 and TRBJ2-7, with TRBD1 matching 8 bases. V trimming: 5 bases; J trimming: 1 base; junction bases outside the gene matches: 7. The CDR3 is 15 residues long. Germline loops: CDR1 SGHTA, CDR2 FQGNSA. DNA of the CDR3: TGTGCCAGCAGCACCGGGGACAGGAGTTCCTACGAGCAGTACTTC. This translates into CASSTGDRSSYEQYF.

This clonotype was detected many times. The chain combines TRBV6-5 with TRBJ2-3; 16 bases line up with TRBD2. The CDR3 sequence is 16 residues long. V trimming: 6 bases; J trimming: 4 bases; junction bases outside the gene matches: 4. CDR1 is MNHEY, CDR2 SVGAGI, per germline. The CDR3 spells CASRAGLAGGPDTQYF. The CDR3 DNA reads as TGTGCCAGCAGGGCGGGACTAGCGGGAGGGCCAGATACGCAGTATTTT.

The chain links TRBV5-1 to TRBJ1-1, with a tentative D call TRBD1 (5 bases). The germline CDR1 and CDR2 sequences are SGHRS and YFSETQ. V lost 9 bases to trimming and J lost 0 bases, with 12 bases between them. The CDR3 loop spans 13 amino acids. The CDR3 sequence is CATGAGMNTEAFF. CDR3 nucleotide sequence: TGCGCCACGGGCGCAGGGATGAACACTGAAGCTTTCTTT.

The chain couples TRBV29-1 to TRBJ2-7; 9 nucleotides agree with TRBD2. This CDR3 region has 13 residues. V was clipped by 6 bases and J by 3 bases; unmatched bases: 6. The germline V gene has CDR1 SQVTM and CDR2 ANQGSEA. In nucleotides, the CDR3 is TGCAGCGTCATTACGACTAGCGGCTACGAGCAGTACGTC. It specifies CSVITTSGYEQYV.

The chain carries TRBV7-9 and TRBJ1-2; perhaps TRBD1 as D (6 bases). Trimming left V 5 bases short and J 3 bases short, with 10 bases between. Germline V gene sequence: CDR1 SEHNR, CDR2 FQNEAQ (reference sequence). The CDR3 is 13 amino acids. CDR3 coding DNA: TGTGCCAGCAGCCCAACAGGGCACTATGGCTACACCTTC. Translating it yields CASSPTGHYGYTF.

This rearrangement joins TRBV7-6 to TRBJ1-5, with D maybe TRBD1 (5 bases). Germline V gene lookup returns CDR1 SGHVS and CDR2 FNYEAQ. The CDR3 runs to 13 residues. V was trimmed by 5 bases and J by 5 bases, leaving 10 bases between them. The CDR3 reads CASSRVGHQPQHF. CDR3 DNA sequence: TGTGCCAGCAGCCGCGTGGGGCATCAGCCCCAGCATTTT. Full variable domain (rest looked up from reference TRBV7-6 and TRBJ1-5): GAGVSQSPRYKVTKRGQDVALRCDPISGHVSLYWYRQALGQGPEFLTYFNYEAQQDKSGLPNDRFSAERPEGSISTLTIQRTEQRDSAMYRCASSRVGHQPQHFGDGTRLSIL.

The chain carries TRBV11-1 and TRBJ2-7, with TRBD1 matching over 9 bases. From germline, CDR1 is SGHAT and CDR2 FQDESV (reference sequence). With 2 bases clipped from V and 6 bases from J, the junction kept 8 bases outside the gene matches. The CDR3 spans 15 residues. CDR3 sequence reads: CASSLTGQGSGEQYF. The CDR3 nucleotides read TGTGCCAGCAGCTTAACGGGACAGGGCTCCGGCGAGCAGTACTTC.

The V call is TRBV10-2, the J call TRBJ2-3, with 13 bases identical to TRBD2. V was pared by 4 bases and J by 5 bases, with 6 bases of the junction left unmatched. The length of the CDR3 is 16 residues. Germline CDR1 and CDR2: WSHSY and SAAADI. The CDR3 sequence: CASSVDGTSGIDTQYF. The CDR3 DNA follows: TGCGCCAGCAGTGTCGATGGGACTAGCGGGATAGATACGCAGTATTTT.

This clonotype was observed many times. This chain uses TRBV12-3 or TRBV12-4 with TRBJ2-3; 11 nucleotides line up with TRBD2. V lost 6 bases to trimming and J lost 2 bases; unmatched junction nucleotides: 13. There are 18 residues in the CDR3. The CDR3: CASSRSSPGLAVTDTQYF. For the CDR3, the DNA is TGTGCCAGCAGCCGGAGCTCACCGGGACTAGCGGTCACAGATACGCAGTATTTT.

The chain carries TRBV12-3 or TRBV12-4 and TRBJ2-1, with TRBD1 matching over 7 bases. CDR3 size: 13 residues. V was clipped by 7 bases and J by 6 bases; unmatched bases: 6. CDR3 nucleotides: TGTGCCAGCACCCGACAGGGCGGCAATGAGCAGTTCTTC. Residues: CASTRQGGNEQFF.

This clonotype has more than one count but fewer than ten. The chain uses TRBV28 and TRBJ2-1; 7 nucleotides match TRBD1. The CDR3 is 13 amino acids. The J segment lost 7 bases and the V segment lost 6 bases, leaving 6 bases of the junction unmatched. From germline, CDR1 is MDHEN and CDR2 SYDVKM. CDR3 sequence: CASSRIQGNEQFF. The CDR3 DNA reads as TGTGCCAGCAGCAGAATACAGGGGAATGAGCAGTTCTTC.

Here the CDR3 reads CASSISLPNQPQHF. DNA of the CDR3: TGTGCCAGTAGTATATCACTACCCAATCAGCCCCAGCATTTT. The chain has TRBV19 and TRBJ1-5; no definite D call. Trimming stripped 2 bases from V and 3 bases from J, with 8 bases between. The CDR3 consists of 14 residues. Germline CDR1 is LNHDA and CDR2 is SQIVND (reference sequence).

The chain joins TRBV12-3 or TRBV12-4 to TRBJ2-5; TRBD1 is a possible D gene (5 bases). The CDR3 runs 12 residues. Trimming stripped 5 bases from V and 7 bases from J, with 11 bases between. In nucleotides, the CDR3 is TGTGCCAGCAGTCTAGGGGTCGGGACCCAGTACTTC. It specifies CASSLGVGTQYF.